This T cell receptor (beta chain) was identified during a study of CXCR3-negative and CXCR3-positive naive CD8 T cells (dated 2019 in TCRdb). About the full investigation: In total, 120 million to 150 million TRB reads were obtained, which works out to roughly 1.5 +/- 0.3 million reads per library. Data from 11 donors, pooled across two independent experiments, went into the diversity and physicochemical repertoire analyses. For the TRBV-TRBJ cluster analysis, the naive subsets came from 5 or 6 donors, while the memory cells came from 3 donors.

The study at large found these results: Freshly isolated PBMCs were used for most assays because CXCR3 expression went down partially after cryopreservation. Naive CXCR3-negative and CXCR3-positive cells from the same donor showed similar TRBV-TRBJ usage, whereas memory cells showed distinct patterns. Comparably high repertoire diversity was found in both naive subsets, whereas much lower repertoire diversity was found in memory CD8+ T cells. Because surface CD5, which is linked to self-reactivity in mice, was comparable between the naive subsets, TCR interaction strength was also inferred from the physicochemical properties of TRB CDR3s. TRB CDR3s from CXCR3-positive naive cells showed higher hydrophobicity (lower Kidera factor 4), lower energy, and higher strength and volume indices than CXCR3-negative naive cells.

For every CD8+ T cell subset, 250,000 to 300,000 cells were flow-sorted straight into RLT lysis buffer, and each subset was sorted in triplicate. Naive CD8+ T cells were defined stringently as CD45RO-CCR7+CD27+CD95- to exclude memory contaminants. Standard density gradient centrifugation was used to isolate peripheral blood mononuclear cells from buffy coats. Naive CXCR3-negative and CXCR3-positive CD8+ T cells were flow-sorted using a FACSAria III. An RNeasy Mini Kit was used to extract total RNA from the sorted cells. TCRdb lists the instrument as NextSeq 550. The Human TCR Profiling Kit (MiLaboratory) was used to prepare UMI-labeled 5' RACE TRB cDNA libraries. cDNA synthesis used the entire amount of extracted RNA, and PCR amplification then used the entire amount of cDNA produced. Libraries were prepared in parallel using an identical number of PCR cycles. The authors' pipeline ran thus. With a minimum of two reads required per UMI, MIGEC and MiXCR pulled out about 50,000 +/- 10,000 unique UMI-labeled TRB cDNA molecules from each library. An average of approximately 40,000 +/- 10,000 functional in-frame TRB CDR3 nucleotide clonotypes without stop codons was found per library. After downsampling to 5000 UMI-labeled TRB molecules per sample, diversity metrics, including normalized Shannon-Wiener and Chao1, were computed in VDJtools. For the central five CDR3 residues, VDJtools calculated physicochemical properties weighted by clonotype size, namely interaction energy, strength, volume and Kidera factor 4. TCRdb reprocessed the raw reads; every CDR3 protein sequence is a single record, and DNA is not supplied. TCRdb assigned the V and J calls; the authors' analysis was not used. The sample table on file contains about 41,000 distinct CDR3 sequences. Around 2% of the sample goes to the ten largest clones.

The CDR3 numbers 16 residues from cysteine through phenylalanine. No DNA accompanies this entry. Points on this clonotype: The antigen this receptor binds is unknown.

The sequence came from a human donor in good health. Some clones in this sample may be carry-over from other donors' samples. The source material was naive CXCR3- CD8+ T cells from blood. The cell subset or site label of this sample denotes: CD45RO-CCR7+CD27+CD95- naive CD8+ T cells lacking CXCR3 (TNR3-). The chain links TRBV12-3 or TRBV12-4 with TRBJ2-3; TCRdb lists TRBD1, though no DNA is available to test this call. The CDR3 region reads CASSFLAGEITDTQYF.